A single sample is the source of the 23 T cell receptor beta chains below, sequenced in a study of blood T cells in healthy people across ages. It was with a sample-barcoded 5' primer and a J-beta primer mix that a second PCR of about 6 to 12 cycles was run. Each CDR3 protein gets one entry after TCRdb re-called the 5' RACE reads with MiXCR. The data contain about 1 million distinct CDR3 sequences, around 45% of them seen just once; the ten biggest clones take up 15% to 20%. Source material: blood. The receptor set was obtained from a woman aged 60 to 75 in good health.

This clonotype was seen a handful of times. The chain is built from TRBV12-3 or TRBV12-4 and TRBJ2-3, with a tentative D call TRBD2 (6 bases). The V gene lost 3 bases and the J gene lost 6 bases, with 13 bases spanning the gap. This CDR3 comprises 14 residues. The CDR3 region has the DNA TGTGCCAGCAGTTTCATCGGGAGTAAGGATACGCAGTATTTT. Its protein product is CASSFIGSKDTQYF.

V is TRBV27 and J is TRBJ2-7; D is possibly TRBD1 (6 bases). The CDR3 has 15 amino acids. V gave up 4 bases and J gave up 0 bases, with 13 bases separating them. CDR1 is MNHEY and CDR2 is SMNVEV in the germline V gene (reference sequence). For the CDR3, the DNA is TGTGCCAGCAGTTCCAAGGACAGCCGCTCCTACGAGCAGTACTTC. Translating gives CASSSKDSRSYEQYF.

This clonotype was seen a few times. The J gene is TRBJ2-3, the V gene TRBV24-1; 14 bases align to TRBD2. Trimming at V came to 5 bases and at J to 3 bases, leaving 6 bases not matched to a gene. The CDR3 consists of 17 residues. Germline CDR1 is KGHDR and CDR2 is SFDVKD. CDR3 in amino acids: CATSGTSGRLDTDTQYF. Here the CDR3 DNA reads TGTGCCACCAGTGGGACTAGCGGGAGGTTGGATACAGATACGCAGTATTTT.

V gene TRBV6-2 or TRBV6-3 combines with J gene TRBJ2-5; 8 positions agree with TRBD2. CDR3 length: 13 residues. Unmatched junction bases numbered 5, after V lost 0 bases and J lost 11 bases. CDR1 is MNHEY, CDR2 SVGEGT, per germline. The DNA of the CDR3 is TGTGCCAGCAGTTACTCGACCGGGGGGGTGCAGTACTTC. Encoded protein: CASSYSTGGVQYF.

This clonotype has ten or more counts. DNA of the CDR3: TGTGCCAGCAGCTTAGGACGAGAGACAGATACGCAGTATTTT. It codes for CASSLGRETDTQYF. This chain links TRBV7-2 with TRBJ2-3, with D unclear. Germline CDR1 SGHTA, CDR2 FQGNSA. The germline V and J ends were trimmed by 1 base and 3 bases, with 8 bases remaining between them. The length of the CDR3 is 14 residues.

In this sample, this clonotype turned up a few times. The chain has TRBV27 and TRBJ2-5; weak D call: TRBD1 (5 bases). V lost 0 bases and J 4 bases, leaving 9 bases between the germline ends. Germline V gives CDR1 MNHEY, CDR2 SMNVEV (reference sequence). CDR3 length: 14 residues. The CDR3 spells CASSLSGPPETQYF. The DNA of the CDR3 is TGTGCCAGCAGTTTATCGGGGCCCCCAGAGACCCAGTACTTC.

The V gene is TRBV6-6, the J gene TRBJ1-1, with D tentatively TRBD1 (5 bases). The CDR3 runs to 16 residues. CDR1 is MNHNY and CDR2 is SVGAGI in the germline V gene (reference sequence). The germline V and J ends were trimmed by 3 bases and 3 bases, with 17 bases remaining between them. CDR3 amino acids: CASSYAPGVADTEAFF. The CDR3 DNA sequence: TGTGCCAGCAGTTATGCGCCGGGGGTCGCGGACACTGAAGCTTTCTTT.

This chain connects TRBV6-1 to TRBJ2-7; the match to TRBD2 covers 9 bases. Losses at the gene ends were 5 bases for V and 2 bases for J; bases not matched to a gene: 16. The CDR3 is 18 amino acids. Germline V gives CDR1 MNHNS, CDR2 SASEGT. The CDR3 loop reads CASSLPSASGAPTYEQYF. The CDR3 DNA reads TGTGCCAGCAGTCTTCCCTCGGCTAGCGGGGCTCCCACCTACGAGCAGTACTTC.

CDR3 nucleotide sequence: TGTGCCAGCAGCCCGACAGGGTTGAGTGAAAAACTGTTTTTT. Translating gives CASSPTGLSEKLFF. The V gene is TRBV28, the J gene TRBJ1-4, with 7 bases lining up with TRBD1. This CDR3 has 14 residues. The germline V gene has CDR1 MDHEN and CDR2 SYDVKM. V gave up 6 bases and J gave up 7 bases; unmatched junction bases: 8.

This chain connects TRBV4-2 to TRBJ2-7; 7 bases agree with TRBD2. The CDR3 length is 15 residues. The V gene's germline CDR1 is LGHNA and CDR2 YNFKEQ. J was trimmed by 0 bases and V by 4 bases; bases with no gene match: 6. CDR3: CASSPAGFSSYEQYF. CDR3 nucleotides: TGTGCCAGCAGCCCAGCGGGATTTAGCTCCTACGAGCAGTACTTC.

In its sample, this clonotype was seen a few times. The chain joins TRBV6-4 to TRBJ2-3; no clear D. This CDR3 comprises 14 residues. The germline V gene encodes CDR1 MRHNA and CDR2 SNTAGT. The V end was cut by 4 bases, the J end by 2 bases, with 10 bases between. Here the CDR3 reads CASSAVRPTDTQYF. The CDR3 bases are TGTGCCAGCAGTGCGGTGAGGCCCACAGATACGCAGTATTTT.

This clonotype was seen ten or more times. The chain uses TRBV9 and TRBJ2-1; 12 bases map to TRBD2. Germline assignment: CDR1 SGDLS and CDR2 YYNGEE. Trimming at V came to 3 bases and at J to 8 bases, leaving 6 bases not matched to a gene. The CDR3 has 15 amino acids. The chain's CDR3 is CASSGRLAGAHEQFF. CDR3 bases: TGTGCCAGCAGCGGTCGACTAGCGGGAGCCCATGAGCAGTTCTTC.

The chain links TRBV20-1 to TRBJ2-3; possible D gene TRBD2, 6 bases. The CDR3 is 15 amino acids. Germline CDR1 and CDR2: DFQATT and SNEGSKA (reference sequence). V lost 3 bases to trimming and J lost 3 bases, with 16 bases between them. The CDR3 loop reads CSARKNGGITDTQYF. The CDR3 DNA sequence: TGCAGTGCTAGGAAGAATGGCGGGATTACAGATACGCAGTATTTT.

This clonotype was detected a few times. The V call is TRBV29-1, the J call TRBJ2-7; TRBD1 aligns across 9 bases. The ends lost 6 bases at V and 3 bases at J; junction bases unmatched: 6. Germline V gene lookup returns CDR1 SQVTM and CDR2 ANQGSEA. There are 13 residues in the CDR3. CDR3 nucleotide sequence: TGCAGCGTGGCCGGGACAGGGATCTACGAGCAGTACTTC. Encoded protein: CSVAGTGIYEQYF.

The V gene is TRBV20-1, the J gene TRBJ2-1; 7 bases line up with TRBD2. Germline V gene lookup returns CDR1 DFQATT and CDR2 SNEGSKA (reference sequence). V shed 5 bases, J shed 3 bases, and the junction held 13 bases outside the gene matches. This CDR3 has 16 amino acids. The CDR3 region has the DNA TGCAGTGCTTACTGGGCTTTTGGGGACTACTACAATGAGCAGTTCTTC. This codes for CSAYWAFGDYYNEQFF.

The gene calls are TRBV5-1 and TRBJ2-3; D call uncertain. The CDR3 length is 14 residues. CDR1 SGHRS and CDR2 YFSETQ come from the germline V gene. Trimming pared 3 bases from V and 5 bases from J, leaving 13 bases between. This CDR3 reads CASSWADSEDTQYF. The CDR3 bases are TGCGCCAGCAGCTGGGCTGACTCCGAAGATACGCAGTATTTT.

J is TRBJ1-2 and V is TRBV20-1; possibly TRBD1 for D (5 bases). The germline V gene encodes CDR1 DFQATT and CDR2 SNEGSKA (reference sequence). Trimming cost V 5 bases and J 5 bases, with 12 bases left between them. CDR3 length equals 12 residues. The CDR3 reads CSAYRLPYGYTF. The CDR3 DNA follows: TGCAGTGCTTACAGGCTACCTTATGGCTACACCTTC.

V usage is TRBV12-3 or TRBV12-4 and J usage is TRBJ1-5; the D gene is possibly TRBD1 (6 bases). Trimming shortened V by 4 bases and J by 1 base, and 14 bases separated the two germline ends. The CDR3 is 16 residues long. CDR3 region: CASSYRGHESNQPQHF. The CDR3 coding sequence is TGTGCCAGCAGTTATAGGGGACACGAAAGCAATCAGCCCCAGCATTTT.

This sequence joins TRBV11-1 and TRBJ1-1, with 8 nucleotides matching TRBD1. The CDR3 has 15 amino acids. The V and J ends lost 3 bases and 4 bases, in that order; junction bases with no gene match: 7. Germline V gives CDR1 SGHAT, CDR2 FQDESV (reference sequence). The CDR3 bases are TGTGCCAGCAGCTTCGACAGGGGAGGAGGCACTGAAGCTTTCTTT. It specifies CASSFDRGGGTEAFF.

The V and J genes are TRBV29-1 and TRBJ1-1, with D possibly being TRBD1 (6 bases). The CDR3 contains 14 residues. The V end was cut by 6 bases, the J end by 3 bases, with 17 bases between. The germline CDR1 and CDR2 sequences are SQVTM and ANQGSEA. In DNA form, the CDR3 reads TGCAGCGTCCATCGCAGGGGAGCCGACACTGAAGCTTTCTTT. This sequence encodes CSVHRRGADTEAFF.

The V and J genes are TRBV24-1 and TRBJ2-1, with TRBD2 matching 9 bases. CDR1 and CDR2 from the germline V gene are KGHDR and SFDVKD. This CDR3 has 14 amino acids. V dropped 6 bases and J dropped 5; count of bases not matched to a gene: 4. The CDR3 reads CATSLAGAHNEQFF. The CDR3 DNA reads TGTGCCACCAGTTTAGCGGGAGCCCACAATGAGCAGTTCTTC.

The J gene is TRBJ2-7, the V gene TRBV28; 8 bases are a match to TRBD2. The V and J ends lost 9 bases and 2 bases, in that order; junction bases with no gene match: 6. The CDR3 spans 13 residues. Germline V gene sequence: CDR1 MDHEN, CDR2 SYDVKM. CDR3 protein: CASEASGPYEQYF. CDR3 DNA sequence: TGTGCCAGTGAGGCTAGCGGGCCCTACGAGCAGTACTTC.

The gene calls are TRBV7-6 and TRBJ2-7; no definite D call. The CDR3 extends over 16 amino acids. V was clipped by 1 base and J by 0 bases, with 13 bases between them. Germline V gene sequence: CDR1 SGHVS, CDR2 FNYEAQ. This CDR3 is CASSLDPEVPSYEQYF. CDR3 bases: TGTGCCAGCAGCTTAGATCCGGAAGTACCCTCCTACGAGCAGTACTTC.